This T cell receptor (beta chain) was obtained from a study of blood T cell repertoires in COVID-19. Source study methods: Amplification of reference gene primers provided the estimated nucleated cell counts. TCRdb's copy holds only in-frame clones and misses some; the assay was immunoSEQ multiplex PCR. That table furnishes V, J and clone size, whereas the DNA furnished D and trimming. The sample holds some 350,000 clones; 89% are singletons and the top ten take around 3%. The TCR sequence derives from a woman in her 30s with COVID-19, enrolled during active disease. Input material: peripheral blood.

Here the CDR3 DNA reads TGTGCCAGCAGGACGGCTTCCCCGGGGGAAAAACTGTTTTTT. It codes for CASRTASPGEKLFF. The chain is built from TRBV6-5 and TRBJ1-4; D is unresolved. This CDR3 region has 14 residues. Germline assignment: CDR1 MNHEY and CDR2 SVGAGI. Trimming stripped 6 bases from V and 8 bases from J, with 16 bases between.